This TCR beta chain was recovered during a study of blood T cell repertoires in COVID-19. The sample holds one count of this clone. Trimming at V came to 1 base and at J to 6 bases, leaving 5 bases not matched to a gene. Germline-derived CDR1 and CDR2 are LNHNV and YYDKDF (reference sequence). The CDR3 sequence is 16 residues long. Clones were sequenced by immunoSEQ multiplex PCR, and TCRdb holds only the in-frame ones, with some missing. The sample holds roughly 260,000 clones, about 89% seen once. This chain joins TRBV15 and TRBJ2-7; TRBD2 agrees at 14 bases. The sequencing sample was made of peripheral blood. This TCR was recovered from a man aged 35-49 years who had recovered from COVID-19. The CDR3 DNA is TGTGCCACCAGCAGAGCGGGACTAGCGGGAGAAGGCGAGCAGTACTTC. Translated: CATSRAGLAGEGEQYF.